A single sample is the source of the 8 T cell receptor beta chains below, sequenced in a study of T cell responses to AZD1222 COVID-19 vaccine. Clones were sequenced by immunoSEQ multiplex PCR, and TCRdb holds only the in-frame ones, with some missing. The data contain about 190,000 clones, around 92% of them singletons. This specimen consisted of peripheral blood, obtained on day 0 of AZD1222 vaccination. Source of these receptors: an adult in good health.

The chain uses TRBV12-3 or TRBV12-4 and TRBJ2-2; tentatively, D is TRBD2 (5 bases). The CDR3 is made up of 13 amino acids. Trimming pared 7 bases from V and 6 bases from J, leaving 12 bases between. The CDR3 DNA is TGTGCCAGCATTGTTGGTAGCGCCGGGGAGCTGTTTTTT. Translating it yields CASIVGSAGELFF.

This chain links TRBV25-1 with TRBJ2-5; perhaps TRBD1 as D (5 bases). Trimming left V 4 bases short and J 2 bases short, with 14 bases between. Germline-derived CDR1 and CDR2 are MGHDK and SYGVNS. CDR3 length equals 15 residues. As DNA, the CDR3 is TGTGCCAGCAGTGCACCCTCAGGGTTTCAAGAGACCCAGTACTTC. Translated, it gives CASSAPSGFQETQYF. Combining the CDR3 with reference TRBV25-1 and TRBJ2-5 gives the whole variable domain EADIYQTPRYLVIGTGKKITLECSQTMGHDKMYWYQQDPGMELHLIHYSYGVNSTEKGDLSSESTVSRIRTEHFPLTLESARPSHTSQYLCASSAPSGFQETQYFGPGTRLLVL.

The chain is built from TRBV6-2 or TRBV6-3 and TRBJ2-7, with 7 bases lining up with TRBD1. This CDR3 spans 13 amino acids. The V gene's germline CDR1 is MNHEY and CDR2 SVGEGT. V lost 5 bases to trimming and J lost 6 bases; unmatched junction nucleotides: 7. CDR3 nucleotides: TGTGCCAGCAGTGACAGGGAGCGGTCCGAGCAGTACTTC. It encodes CASSDRERSEQYF.

The J gene is TRBJ1-1, the V gene TRBV12-3 or TRBV12-4; D is unresolved. V lost 6 bases and J 9 bases, leaving 17 bases between the germline ends. This CDR3 comprises 13 residues. DNA of the CDR3: TGTGCCAGCAGCAACGACTTTCTTGCGCAAGCTTTCTTT. Amino acids: CASSNDFLAQAFF.

The V gene is TRBV5-1, the J gene TRBJ1-1; a weak D match, TRBD1 (6 bases). Germline V gives CDR1 SGHRS, CDR2 YFSETQ. This CDR3 contains 14 residues. V lost 3 bases, J lost 0 bases, and 9 bases lay in between. CDR3 nucleotides: TGCGCCAGCAGCTCACAGGGCATGAACACTGAAGCTTTCTTT. Translated, it gives CASSSQGMNTEAFF. Drawing the rest from reference TRBV5-1 and TRBJ1-1, the complete variable domain is KAGVTQTPRYLIKTRGQQVTLSCSPISGHRSVSWYQQTPGQGLQFLFEYFSETQRNKGNFPGRFSGRQFSNSRSEMNVSTLELGDSALYLCASSSQGMNTEAFFGQGTRLTVV.

J is TRBJ2-1 and V is TRBV6-5; TRBD1 might be the D (5 bases). The V end was cut by 0 bases, the J end by 6 bases, with 15 bases between. This CDR3 has 16 residues. Per the germline V gene, CDR1 is MNHEY and CDR2 is SVGAGI. CDR3 protein: CASSYSSNRQTNEQFF. In nucleotides, the CDR3 is TGTGCCAGCAGTTACTCGAGTAATAGACAGACCAATGAGCAGTTCTTC.

The J gene is TRBJ2-3, the V gene TRBV7-9, with TRBD2 matching 8 bases. V lost 9 bases, J lost 2 bases, and 10 bases stayed unmatched. Per the germline V gene, CDR1 is SEHNR and CDR2 is FQNEAQ (reference sequence). The CDR3 runs 15 residues. CDR3 region: CASRILAGPTDTQYF. Written as DNA, the CDR3 is TGTGCCAGTAGAATCCTAGCGGGCCCCACAGATACGCAGTATTTT. Using reference TRBV7-9 and TRBJ2-3 for the parts outside the CDR3, the full variable domain is DTGVSQNPRHKITKRGQNVTFRCDPISEHNRLYWYRQTLGQGPEFLTYFQNEAQLEKSRLLSDRFSAERPKGSFSTLEIQRTEQGDSAMYLCASRILAGPTDTQYFGPGTRLTVL.

J is TRBJ2-6 and V is TRBV4-3; D is unclear. Trimming took off 0 bases at V and 4 bases at J, with 10 bases between the two ends. Germline CDR1 and CDR2: LGHNA and YSLEER. The CDR3 spans 16 residues. For the CDR3, the DNA is TGCGCCAGCAGCCAAGAGGACGGTACGGGGGCCAACGTCCTGACTTTC. This gives the protein CASSQEDGTGANVLTF.